A selection of T cell receptor beta chains follows, all from one sample in a study of T cells in Graves' hyperthyroidism and ophthalmopathy. TCRdb used MiXCR to reprocess the multiplex PCR reads, holding one entry per CDR3 protein. Of around 350,000 distinct CDR3 sequences listed, about 20% are singletons. Sequencing input: blood. All receptors come from a woman between 18 and 29 years old with Graves' hyperthyroidism. The CDR3 runs from the conserved cysteine through the conserved F or W. The order of the fields is clone size, J gene, V gene, D gene, CDR3 protein, CDR3 DNA. D genes are given only for firm matches. Only some rows state a clone size, as once, few, many or a class for expanded clones.

. | TRBJ2-2 | TRBV13 | TRBD1 | CASSFRGPSTGELFF | TGTGCCAGCAGCTTCAGGGGGCCTTCTACCGGGGAGCTGTTTTTT
. | TRBJ2-5 | TRBV20-1 | TRBD2 | CSARGTALAARETQYF | TGCAGTGCTAGAGGAACCGCACTAGCGGCCAGAGAGACCCAGTACTTC
. | TRBJ2-4 | TRBV20-1 | . | CSARDHAVAKNIQYF | TGCAGTGCTAGGGACCATGCAGTAGCCAAAAACATTCAGTACTTC
. | TRBJ1-2 | TRBV5-1 | TRBD1 | CASSSLGQGRAGYTF | TGCGCCAGCAGCTCGCTAGGACAGGGTCGGGCTGGCTACACCTTC
many | TRBJ1-1 | TRBV6-5 | . | CASSYSGRSSEAFF | TGTGCCAGCAGTTACTCAGGTAGATCTTCTGAAGCTTTCTTT
many | TRBJ1-2 | TRBV2 | . | CASSDYPYGYTF | TGTGCCAGCAGTGACTATCCTTATGGCTACACCTTC
many | TRBJ2-4 | TRBV4-1 | . | CASSQAWSAKNIQYF | TGCGCCAGCAGCCAGGCCTGGTCGGCCAAAAACATTCAGTACTTC
many | TRBJ1-5 | TRBV4-1 | TRBD1 | CASSQEGDRGRQPQHF | TGCGCCAGCAGCCAAGAGGGGGACAGGGGCCGTCAGCCCCAGCATTTT
many | TRBJ1-2 | TRBV6-1 | . | CASSVRNSGYTF | TGTGCCAGCAGTGTCCGCAACAGCGGCTACACCTTC
. | TRBJ2-3 | TRBV18 | . | CASSPRRDPLTDTQYF | TGTGCCAGCTCACCAAGACGGGACCCACTCACAGATACGCAGTATTTT
. | TRBJ1-2 | TRBV29-1 | TRBD1 | CSVVQGARGYTF | TGCAGCGTGGTACAGGGGGCTCGGGGCTACACCTTC
once | TRBJ1-5 | TRBV11-2 | TRBD1 | CASSLETGFSNQPQHF | TGTGCCAGCAGCTTGGAGACAGGGTTCAGCAATCAGCCCCAGCATTTT